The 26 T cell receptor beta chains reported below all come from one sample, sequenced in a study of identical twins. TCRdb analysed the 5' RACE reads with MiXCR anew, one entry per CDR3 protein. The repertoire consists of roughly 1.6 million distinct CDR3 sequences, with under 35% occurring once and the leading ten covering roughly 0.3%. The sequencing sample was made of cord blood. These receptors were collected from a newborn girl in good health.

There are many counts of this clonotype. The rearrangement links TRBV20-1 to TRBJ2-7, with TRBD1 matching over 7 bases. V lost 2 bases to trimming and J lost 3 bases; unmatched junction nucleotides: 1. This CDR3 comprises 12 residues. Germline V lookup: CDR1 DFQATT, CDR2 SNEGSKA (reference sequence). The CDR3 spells CSARRQGYEQYF. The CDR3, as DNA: TGCAGTGCTAGAAGACAGGGCTACGAGCAGTACTTC.

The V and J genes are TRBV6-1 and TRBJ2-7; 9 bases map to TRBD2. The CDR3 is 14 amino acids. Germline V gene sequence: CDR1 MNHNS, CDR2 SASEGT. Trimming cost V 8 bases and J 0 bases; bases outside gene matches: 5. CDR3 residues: CASWEGLASYEQYF. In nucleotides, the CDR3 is TGTGCCAGCTGGGAGGGACTAGCCTCCTACGAGCAGTACTTC.

The CDR3 DNA follows: TGCAGTGCTAGGGCCTTAAATAGCAATCAGCCCCAGCATTTT. Translated: CSARALNSNQPQHF. This chain uses TRBV20-1 with TRBJ1-5; D is unresolved. The germline V and J ends were trimmed by 3 bases and 0 bases, with 9 bases remaining between them. This CDR3 contains 14 residues. CDR1 is DFQATT, CDR2 SNEGSKA, per germline (reference sequence).

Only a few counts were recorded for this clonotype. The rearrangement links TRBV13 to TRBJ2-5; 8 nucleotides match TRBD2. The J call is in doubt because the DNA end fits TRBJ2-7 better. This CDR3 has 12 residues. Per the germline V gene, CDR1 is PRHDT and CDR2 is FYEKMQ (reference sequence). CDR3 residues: CASSEAGVEQYF. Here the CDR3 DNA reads TGTGCCAGCAGCGAAGCGGGGGTCGAGCAGTACTTC.

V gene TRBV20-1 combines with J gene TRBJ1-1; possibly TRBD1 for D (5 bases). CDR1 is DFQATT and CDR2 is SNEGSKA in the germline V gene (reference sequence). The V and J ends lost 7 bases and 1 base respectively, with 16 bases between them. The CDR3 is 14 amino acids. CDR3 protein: CSVRLGATNTEAFF. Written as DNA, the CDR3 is TGCAGTGTCAGACTCGGGGCGACGAACACTGAAGCTTTCTTT.

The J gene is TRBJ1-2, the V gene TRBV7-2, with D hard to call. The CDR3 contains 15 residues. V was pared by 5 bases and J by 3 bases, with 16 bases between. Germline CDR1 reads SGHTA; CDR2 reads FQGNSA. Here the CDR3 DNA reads TGTGCCAGCAGCAAACGAGCAGATTGGGACTATGGCTACACCTTC. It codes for CASSKRADWDYGYTF.

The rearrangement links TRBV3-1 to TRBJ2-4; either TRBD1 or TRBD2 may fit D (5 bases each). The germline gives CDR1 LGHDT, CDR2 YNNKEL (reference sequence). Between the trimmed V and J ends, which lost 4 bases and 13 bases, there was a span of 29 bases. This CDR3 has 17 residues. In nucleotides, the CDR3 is TGTGCCAGCAGCCCGAAAGGGGTTTTCGAGGGGAATACGAAGCAGTACTTC. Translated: CASSPKGVFEGNTKQYF.

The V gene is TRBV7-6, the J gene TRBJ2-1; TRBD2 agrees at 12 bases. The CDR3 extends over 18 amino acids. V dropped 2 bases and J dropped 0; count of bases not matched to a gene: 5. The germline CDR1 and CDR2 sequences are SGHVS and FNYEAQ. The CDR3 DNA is TGTGCCAGCAGCTTACTACTAGCGGGGGGCAGCTCCTACAATGAGCAGTTCTTC. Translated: CASSLLLAGGSSYNEQFF.

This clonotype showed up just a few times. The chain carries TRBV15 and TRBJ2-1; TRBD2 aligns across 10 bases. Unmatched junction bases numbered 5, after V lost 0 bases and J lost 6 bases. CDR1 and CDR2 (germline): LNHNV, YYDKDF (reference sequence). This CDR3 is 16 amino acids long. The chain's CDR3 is CATSRDPSGSGNEQFF. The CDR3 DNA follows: TGTGCCACCAGCAGAGATCCTAGCGGGAGCGGCAATGAGCAGTTCTTC.

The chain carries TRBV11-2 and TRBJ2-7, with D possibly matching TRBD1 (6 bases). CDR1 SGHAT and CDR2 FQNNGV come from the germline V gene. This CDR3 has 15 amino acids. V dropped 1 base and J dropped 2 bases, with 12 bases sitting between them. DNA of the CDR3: TGTGCCAGCAGCTTAGTTCCGGACAGTGCCTACGAGCAGTACTTC. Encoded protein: CASSLVPDSAYEQYF.

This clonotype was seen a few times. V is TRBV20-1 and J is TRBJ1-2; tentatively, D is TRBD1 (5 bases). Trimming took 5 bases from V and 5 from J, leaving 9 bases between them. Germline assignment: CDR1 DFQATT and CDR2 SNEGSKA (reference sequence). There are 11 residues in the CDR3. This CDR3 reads CSAPDRYGYTF. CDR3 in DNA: TGCAGTGCTCCCGACAGATATGGCTACACCTTC.

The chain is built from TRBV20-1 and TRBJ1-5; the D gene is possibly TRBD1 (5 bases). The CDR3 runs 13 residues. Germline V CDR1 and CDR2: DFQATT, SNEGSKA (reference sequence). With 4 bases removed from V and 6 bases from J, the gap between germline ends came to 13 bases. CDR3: CSAMTASGQPQHF. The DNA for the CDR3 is TGCAGTGCTATGACAGCAAGCGGTCAGCCCCAGCATTTT.

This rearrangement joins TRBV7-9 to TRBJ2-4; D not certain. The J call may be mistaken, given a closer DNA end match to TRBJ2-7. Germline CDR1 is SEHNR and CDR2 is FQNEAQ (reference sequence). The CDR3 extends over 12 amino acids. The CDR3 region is CASSLMTGEQYF. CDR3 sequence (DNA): TGTGCCAGCAGCTTAATGACGGGCGAGCAGTACTTC.

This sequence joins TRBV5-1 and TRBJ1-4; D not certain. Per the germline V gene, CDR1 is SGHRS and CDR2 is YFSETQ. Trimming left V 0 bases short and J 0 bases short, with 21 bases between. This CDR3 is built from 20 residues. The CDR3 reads CASSLAGFPGAPSTNEKLFF. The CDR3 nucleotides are TGCGCCAGCAGCTTGGCCGGTTTCCCAGGCGCCCCGTCAACTAATGAAAAACTGTTTTTT.

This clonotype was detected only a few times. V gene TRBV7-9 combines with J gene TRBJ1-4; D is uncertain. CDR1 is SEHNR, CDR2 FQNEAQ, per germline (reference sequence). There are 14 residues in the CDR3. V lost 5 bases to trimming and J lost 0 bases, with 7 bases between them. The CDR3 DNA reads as TGTGCCAGCAGCGTCCGTGCAACTAATGAAAAACTGTTTTTT. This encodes CASSVRATNEKLFF.

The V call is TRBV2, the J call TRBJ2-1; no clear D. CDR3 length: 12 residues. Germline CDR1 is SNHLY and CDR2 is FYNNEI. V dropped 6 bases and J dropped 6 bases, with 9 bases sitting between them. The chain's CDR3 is CASREYFNEQFF. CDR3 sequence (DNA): TGTGCCAGCAGAGAGTATTTCAATGAGCAGTTCTTC.

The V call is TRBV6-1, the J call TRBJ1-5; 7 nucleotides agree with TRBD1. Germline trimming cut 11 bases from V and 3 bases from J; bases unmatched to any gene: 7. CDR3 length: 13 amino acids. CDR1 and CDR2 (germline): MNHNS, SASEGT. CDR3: CAALGQLNQPQHF. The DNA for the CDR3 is TGTGCCGCATTGGGACAGCTCAATCAGCCCCAGCATTTT.

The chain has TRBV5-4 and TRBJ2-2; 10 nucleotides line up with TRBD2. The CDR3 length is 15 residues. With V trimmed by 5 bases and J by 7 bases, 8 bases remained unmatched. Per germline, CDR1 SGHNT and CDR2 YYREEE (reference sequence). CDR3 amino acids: CASRISGGADGELFF. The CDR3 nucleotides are TGTGCCAGCAGAATCAGCGGGGGGGCCGACGGGGAGCTGTTTTTT.

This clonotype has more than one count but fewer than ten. The CDR3 DNA is TGCGCCAGCAGCTTGGTTGCTAGCTCGCAAGAGACCCAGTACTTC. This encodes CASSLVASSQETQYF. V and J are TRBV5-1 and TRBJ2-5; the D gene is possibly TRBD2 (5 bases). V was trimmed by 0 bases and J by 2 bases, leaving 11 bases between them. From germline, CDR1 is SGHRS and CDR2 YFSETQ. The CDR3 is 15 amino acids.

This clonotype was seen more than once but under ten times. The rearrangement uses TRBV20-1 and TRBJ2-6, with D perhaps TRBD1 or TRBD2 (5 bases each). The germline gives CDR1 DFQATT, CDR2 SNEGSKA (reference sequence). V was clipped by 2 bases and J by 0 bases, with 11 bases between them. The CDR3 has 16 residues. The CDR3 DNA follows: TGCAGTGCTAGATTCCTTGGGGGCTCTGGGGCCAACGTCCTGACTTTC. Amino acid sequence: CSARFLGGSGANVLTF.

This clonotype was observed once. CDR3 nucleotides: TGTGCTAGTGGTTTGGTACGACAGGGGGGGAGCCACAATGAGCAGTTCTTC. This encodes CASGLVRQGGSHNEQFF. V and J are TRBV12-5 and TRBJ2-1; 9 positions agree with TRBD1. The CDR3 length is 17 residues. CDR1 is LGHNT and CDR2 is FRNRAP in the germline V gene. The J segment lost 5 bases and the V segment lost 0 bases, leaving 8 bases of the junction unmatched.

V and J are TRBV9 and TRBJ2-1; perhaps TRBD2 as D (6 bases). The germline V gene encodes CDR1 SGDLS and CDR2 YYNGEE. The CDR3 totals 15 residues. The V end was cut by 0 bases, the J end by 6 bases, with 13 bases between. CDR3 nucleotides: TGTGCCAGCAGCGTAGCGTCTAGCGCCTTCAATGAGCAGTTCTTC. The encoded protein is CASSVASSAFNEQFF. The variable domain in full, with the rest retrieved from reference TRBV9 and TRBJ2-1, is DSGVTQTPKHLITATGQRVTLRCSPRSGDLSVYWYQQSLDQGLQFLIQYYNGEERAKGNILERFSAQQFPDLHSELNLSSLELGDSALYFCASSVASSAFNEQFFGPGTRLTVL.

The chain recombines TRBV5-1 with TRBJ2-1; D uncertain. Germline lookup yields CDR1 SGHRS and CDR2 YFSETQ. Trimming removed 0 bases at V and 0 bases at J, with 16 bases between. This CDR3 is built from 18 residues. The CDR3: CASSLGLTPPSSYNEQFF. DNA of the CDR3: TGCGCCAGCAGCTTGGGACTCACTCCCCCGAGCTCCTACAATGAGCAGTTCTTC.

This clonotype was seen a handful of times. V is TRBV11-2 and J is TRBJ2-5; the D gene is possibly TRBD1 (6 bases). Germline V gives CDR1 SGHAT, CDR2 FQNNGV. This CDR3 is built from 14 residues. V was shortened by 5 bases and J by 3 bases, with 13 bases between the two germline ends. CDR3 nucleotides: TGTGCCAGCAGCCAACTCCAGGGGAAAGAGACCCAGTACTTC. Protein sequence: CASSQLQGKETQYF.

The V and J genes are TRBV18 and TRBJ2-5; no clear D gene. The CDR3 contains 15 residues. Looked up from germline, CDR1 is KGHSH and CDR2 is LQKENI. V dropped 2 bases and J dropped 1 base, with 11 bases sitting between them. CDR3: CASSPVGTSQETQYF. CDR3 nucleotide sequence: TGTGCCAGCTCACCAGTGGGCACCTCCCAAGAGACCCAGTACTTC.

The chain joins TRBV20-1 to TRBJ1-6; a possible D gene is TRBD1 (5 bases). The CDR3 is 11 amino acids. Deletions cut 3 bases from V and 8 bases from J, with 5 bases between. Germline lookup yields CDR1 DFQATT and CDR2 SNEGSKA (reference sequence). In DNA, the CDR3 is TGCAGTGCTAGCAGGGATTCACCCCTCCACTTT. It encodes CSASRDSPLHF.